Described below is a single TCR beta chain sequence and its context. The antigen remains unidentified. RNA extraction gave at least 5.5 micrograms of total RNA per sample. The data were taken from a study of blood T cells in healthy people across ages. General study findings and limits: Total diversity from one million sequenced T cells was likely underestimated. When set beside aged donors, long-lived donors presented more naive CD4+ cells and higher diversity.

The V end lost 0 bases, the J end lost 4 bases, and 7 bases lay between the germline ends. Germline loops: CDR1 PRHDT, CDR2 FYEKMQ (reference sequence). This CDR3 region has 14 residues. Together with a sample-barcoded 5' primer, a J-beta primer mix was included in a second PCR lasting about 6 to 11 cycles. Per-sample output comprised a minimum of 3 million paired-end reads containing CDR3. MiXCR was run by TCRdb on the 5' RACE reads, yielding one entry per CDR3 protein. The sample has 1.4 million or so distinct CDR3 sequences; 42% are singletons. This TCR was recovered from a woman under 30 in good health. The gene calls are TRBV13 and TRBJ2-4; TRBD2 might be the D (5 bases). Sequencing was carried out using blood. Here the CDR3 DNA reads TGTGCCAGCAGCTTAGGCCAGCGGAAAAACATTCAGTACTTC. Translation gives CASSLGQRKNIQYF.